Shown below are 11 T cell receptor beta chains from a single sample sequenced in a study of T cell repertoires in cytomegalovirus infection. TCRdb analysed the reads with MiXCR anew, one entry per CDR3 protein. Of approximately 320,000 distinct CDR3 sequences listed, around a tenth are singletons. Sequenced sample: PBMCs. These TCRs come from a human donor in good health (CMV status not recorded). Some clones in this sample may be carry-over from other donors' samples.

This clonotype was counted between two and nine times. The CDR3 DNA reads as TGCGCCAGCAGCCCCAGCGGGTGGCGCGATGAGCAGTTCTTC. Translation: CASSPSGWRDEQFF. This chain links TRBV5-1 with TRBJ2-1, with a tentative D call TRBD2 (6 bases). Trimming took off 4 bases at V and 8 bases at J, with 16 bases between the two ends. Looked up from germline, CDR1 is SGHRS and CDR2 is YFSETQ. The CDR3 consists of 14 residues.

CDR3 amino acids: CASSHGTGGSSPLHF. CDR3 sequence (DNA): TGCGCCAGCAGCCATGGGACAGGGGGCAGTTCACCCCTCCACTTT. This sequence joins TRBV4-1 and TRBJ1-6, with 12 bases lining up with TRBD1. This CDR3 region has 15 residues. V shed 3 bases, J shed 9 bases, and the junction held 3 bases outside the gene matches. Germline CDR1 reads MGHRA; CDR2 reads YSYEKL.

This clonotype showed up many times. The genes are TRBV12-3 or TRBV12-4 and TRBJ1-4; D gene ambiguous. This CDR3 spans 16 amino acids. V lost 7 bases to trimming and J lost 2 bases, with 17 bases between them. The CDR3 nucleotides are TGTGCCAGCACCATTACGGGCCCTGCGACTAATGAAAAACTGTTTTTT. Its translation: CASTITGPATNEKLFF.

The chain joins TRBV6-5 to TRBJ2-1; the D gene could be TRBD1 or TRBD2 (5 bases each). Deletions cut 8 bases from V and 1 base from J, with 12 bases between. There are 14 residues in the CDR3. Germline V lookup: CDR1 MNHEY, CDR2 SVGAGI. The CDR3, as DNA: TGTGCCAGCGGGACGAGTGTTTCCTACAATGAGCAGTTCTTC. The encoded protein is CASGTSVSYNEQFF.

A few counts support this clonotype. The genes are TRBV25-1 and TRBJ2-3; D is possibly TRBD1 or TRBD2 (5 bases each). The germline CDR1 and CDR2 sequences are MGHDK and SYGVNS. This CDR3 is built from 16 residues. V lost 1 base, J lost 3 bases, and 14 bases lay in between. The CDR3 sequence is CASSEWGSASTDTQYF. The CDR3 DNA sequence: TGTGCCAGCAGTGAATGGGGGAGCGCCAGTACAGATACGCAGTATTTT. Using reference TRBV25-1 and TRBJ2-3 for the parts outside the CDR3, the full variable domain is EADIYQTPRYLVIGTGKKITLECSQTMGHDKMYWYQQDPGMELHLIHYSYGVNSTEKGDLSSESTVSRIRTEHFPLTLESARPSHTSQYLCASSEWGSASTDTQYFGPGTRLTVL.

The table lists this clonotype with many counts. The CDR3 bases are TGTGCCAGCAGTTTAATAGGGAATGAGCAGTTCTTC. This sequence encodes CASSLIGNEQFF. The V and J genes are TRBV12-3 or TRBV12-4 and TRBJ2-1, with D unclear. V was cut by 2 bases and J by 7 bases, with 6 bases left in between. The CDR3 has 12 amino acids.

This clonotype was recorded a few times. This rearrangement joins TRBV19 to TRBJ2-6, with D perhaps TRBD1 or TRBD2 (5 bases each). Trimming cost V 5 bases and J 0 bases, with 8 bases left between them. The CDR3 sequence is 15 residues long. CDR1 is LNHDA, CDR2 SQIVND, per germline (reference sequence). The CDR3 bases are TGTGCCAGTAGTTCCGGGGCCTCTGGGGCCAACGTCCTGACTTTC. Translation gives CASSSGASGANVLTF.

This clonotype was recorded many times. The V gene is TRBV7-2, the J gene TRBJ2-3; D is unresolved. CDR1 is SGHTA and CDR2 is FQGNSA in the germline V gene. This CDR3 has 15 amino acids. V lost 4 bases and J lost 0, with 11 bases in between. The CDR3 DNA reads as TGTGCCAGCAGCTGGAACCCCGGTAGCACAGATACGCAGTATTTT. The encoded protein is CASSWNPGSTDTQYF.

V usage is TRBV19 and J usage is TRBJ2-1, with a weak D call TRBD1 (6 bases). The CDR3 has 16 residues. Germline V gives CDR1 LNHDA, CDR2 SQIVND (reference sequence). The V end lost 5 bases, the J end lost 0 bases, and 14 bases lay between the germline ends. This chain's CDR3 is CASSRNRDNSYNEQFF. As DNA, the CDR3 is TGTGCCAGTAGTCGGAACAGGGACAACTCCTACAATGAGCAGTTCTTC.

The CDR3 DNA follows: TGTGCCATCAGTGACACCGGACAGAGAAATGAAAAACTGTTTTTT. Translation gives CAISDTGQRNEKLFF. The V gene is TRBV10-3, the J gene TRBJ1-4, with D maybe TRBD1 (6 bases). Trimming removed 3 bases from V and 5 bases from J, with 13 bases in between. This CDR3 comprises 15 residues. Germline loops: CDR1 ENHRY, CDR2 SYGVKD.

V is TRBV6-6 and J is TRBJ2-7; D may be TRBD2 (5 bases). V was shortened by 11 bases and J by 2 bases, with 19 bases between the two germline ends. This CDR3 contains 14 residues. The germline V gene has CDR1 MNHNY and CDR2 SVGAGI (reference sequence). The DNA of the CDR3 is TGTGCCTCCACGGAGGCAGGAGTCCCCTACGAGCAGTACTTC. Its translation is CASTEAGVPYEQYF.